Below, 6 T cell receptor beta chains from the same sample are listed, as sequenced in a study of blood T cells in healthy people across ages. For the second PCR, which ran for 7 to 11 cycles, a sample-barcoded 5' primer and a J-beta primer mix were used. TCRdb re-called the 5' RACE reads through MiXCR, storing one row per CDR3 protein. The table lists around 690,000 distinct CDR3 sequences, roughly three fifths of them singletons. The source material was blood. These receptors all come from a man aged 55-75 years in good health.

The chain uses TRBV6-5 and TRBJ2-5, with TRBD2 as a possible D gene (6 bases). The germline V gene has CDR1 MNHEY and CDR2 SVGAGI. Trimming shortened V by 2 bases and J by 5 bases, and 18 bases separated the two germline ends. The CDR3 sequence is 16 residues long. The CDR3: CASSYRPGTGDETQYF. Written as DNA, the CDR3 is TGTGCCAGCAGTTACCGCCCGGGGACGGGGGATGAGACCCAGTACTTC.

V gene TRBV20-1 combines with J gene TRBJ2-3; D is perhaps TRBD2 (5 bases). V dropped 7 bases and J dropped 7 bases, with 18 bases sitting between them. Germline CDR1 reads DFQATT; CDR2 reads SNEGSKA (reference sequence). This CDR3 is 13 amino acids long. The CDR3 here is CSVPDSLGNTQYF. DNA of the CDR3: TGCAGTGTTCCGGACTCACTAGGGAATACGCAGTATTTT.

The V gene is TRBV20-1, the J gene TRBJ2-5; TRBD2 matches at 10 bases. The CDR3 has 15 residues. V dropped 7 bases and J dropped 4; count of bases not matched to a gene: 12. Germline loops: CDR1 DFQATT, CDR2 SNEGSKA (reference sequence). The CDR3 DNA sequence: TGCAGTGGCATTAGCGGGGGGAACTCAAGAGAGACCCAGTACTTC. This encodes CSGISGGNSRETQYF.

This clonotype was counted a few times. CDR3: CASSLSQRNTEAFF. The CDR3 DNA sequence: TGTGCCAGCAGTCTATCCCAGAGGAACACTGAAGCTTTCTTT. V is TRBV12-3 or TRBV12-4 and J is TRBJ1-1; D gene unclear. V was trimmed by 5 bases and J by 1 base, leaving 11 bases between them. The CDR3 has 14 amino acids.

The table lists this clonotype with a few counts. The junction does not match germline at one end; this may be a read error. J is TRBJ2-5 and V is TRBV10-3; D unclear. The CDR3 covers 13 residues. The germline CDR1 and CDR2 sequences are ENHRY and SYGVKD. As DNA, the CDR3 is TGTGCCATCAGTGCGGGCACCCAAGAGACCCAGTACTTT. Its translation: CAISAGTQETQYF.

The genes are TRBV6-1 and TRBJ1-5; no clear D. Trimming took off 0 bases at V and 2 bases at J, with 11 bases between the two ends. Germline V gene sequence: CDR1 MNHNS, CDR2 SASEGT. CDR3 size: 16 residues. CDR3 DNA sequence: TGTGCCAGCAGTGAAGCGCTTCTGGGCGGCAATCAGCCCCAGCATTTT. Protein product: CASSEALLGGNQPQHF.